These T cell receptor beta chains were read from a single sample in a study of OX40 agonist ivuxolimab in advanced cancers. Clones were read by immunoSEQ multiplex PCR, and TCRdb kept only the in-frame ones, dropping some. The table shows some 70,000 clones, with 86% occurring only once. The sample here was CD4+ or CD8+ T cells sorted from blood, taken in a trial of the OX40 agonist ivuxolimab. These receptors originate from an adult with an advanced solid tumor such as melanoma, head and neck, liver or kidney cancer. The CDR3 runs from the conserved cysteine through the conserved F or W. The D gene is left open where the match is weak. Size is stated for part of the rows, as once, few or many counts, or as a class when the clone is expanded.

v_gene	j_gene	abundance	d_gene	CDR3aa	CDR3nt
TRBV30	TRBJ2-4	.	.	CAWSEGLAKNIQYF	TGTGCCTGGAGTGAAGGGCTAGCCAAAAACATTCAGTACTTC
TRBV5-4	TRBJ1-3	.	TRBD1	CASSGGTVSGNTIYF	TGTGCCAGCAGCGGTGGGACAGTCTCTGGAAACACCATATATTTT
TRBV18	TRBJ1-3	.	.	CASSSDSGNTIYF	TGTGCCAGCTCATCCGACTCTGGAAACACCATATATTTT
TRBV5-4	TRBJ1-6	.	.	CASSLNRGRSPLHF	TGTGCCAGCAGCTTGAACCGGGGGCGTTCACCCCTCCACTTT
TRBV7-6	TRBJ2-1	.	.	CASSLDGGGHNEQFF	TGTGCCAGCAGCTTAGATGGGGGAGGACACAATGAGCAGTTCTTC
TRBV29-1	TRBJ2-6	.	.	CSVASGSSGANVLTF	TGCAGCGTTGCTTCTGGAAGCTCTGGGGCCAACGTCCTGACTTTC
TRBV27	TRBJ1-1	.	.	CASSRMGTWAATPWAEAFF	TGTGCCAGCAGCCGAATGGGGACGTGGGCCGCGACCCCCTGGGCTGAAGCTTTCTTT
TRBV27	TRBJ1-1	.	TRBD1	CASSPPGVKTGENTEAFF	TGTGCCAGCAGCCCCCCCGGGGTGAAGACAGGGGAGAACACTGAAGCTTTCTTT
TRBV7-9	TRBJ1-4	.	.	CASSSPGRVPEKLFF	TGTGCCAGCAGCTCCCCGGGGAGGGTGCCTGAAAAACTGTTTTTT
TRBV5-1	TRBJ2-7	.	TRBD1	CASSRDRDYEQYF	TGCGCCAGCAGCCGAGACAGGGACTACGAGCAGTACTTC
TRBV5-1	TRBJ2-7	.	TRBD1	CASSLEGTGRDEQYF	TGCGCCAGCAGCTTGGAAGGGACAGGGAGGGACGAGCAGTACTTC
TRBV6-5	TRBJ2-6	.	.	CASSYVGSGANVLTF	TGTGCCAGCAGTTACGTGGGCTCTGGGGCCAACGTCCTGACTTTC
TRBV5-4	TRBJ2-2	.	TRBD1	CASSFPGQTNTGELFF	TGTGCCAGCAGCTTCCCGGGACAGACGAACACCGGGGAGCTGTTTTTT
TRBV5-1	TRBJ2-7	.	.	CASRHTGSRNEQYF	TGCGCCAGCAGACATACAGGGAGTCGGAACGAGCAGTACTTC
TRBV19	TRBJ1-2	.	.	CASALLVGPNYGYTF	TGTGCCAGTGCTCTCCTAGTCGGGCCTAACTATGGCTACACCTTC
TRBV28	TRBJ1-5	.	TRBD1	CASSPAGGWDSNAGNQPQHF	TGTGCCAGCAGTCCAGCAGGGGGCTGGGATAGCAATGCCGGCAATCAGCCCCAGCATTTT
TRBV7-6	TRBJ2-1	.	TRBD2	CASSWTSGASYNEQFF	TGTGCCAGCAGCTGGACTAGCGGGGCCTCCTACAATGAGCAGTTCTTC
TRBV28	TRBJ2-6	.	.	CASSLTGTGANVLTF	TGTGCCAGCAGTCTTACAGGAACTGGGGCCAACGTCCTGACTTTC
TRBV5-1	TRBJ2-5	few	.	CASSKEETQYF	TGCGCCAGCAGCAAAGAAGAGACCCAGTACTTC
TRBV6-6	TRBJ1-1	.	TRBD1	CASSTTQGTEAFF	TGTGCCAGCAGTACCACACAGGGGACTGAAGCTTTCTTT
TRBV6-1	TRBJ2-7	.	TRBD1	CASVLSGTAPYEQYF	TGTGCCAGCGTCCTCTCCGGGACAGCCCCCTACGAGCAGTACTTC
TRBV7-2	TRBJ1-2	.	.	CASSPEIRYGYTF	TGTGCCAGCAGCCCAGAGATACGTTATGGCTACACCTTC
TRBV5-4	TRBJ2-7	.	.	CASSLVGTYEQYF	TGTGCCAGCAGCTTGGTGGGGACATACGAGCAGTACTTC
TRBV7-3	TRBJ2-3	.	.	CASSLDRGGVDTQYF	TGTGCCAGCAGCTTAGATAGGGGGGGCGTAGATACGCAGTATTTT
TRBV11-1	TRBJ1-3	once	.	CASGGDTIYF	TGTGCCAGCGGGGGCGACACCATATATTTT
TRBV2	TRBJ1-2	.	TRBD1	CASSSQGQRGYTF	TGTGCCAGCAGTTCACAGGGACAGCGTGGCTACACCTTC
TRBV5-1	TRBJ2-1	once	.	CASRTGPNNEQFF	TGCGCCAGCAGGACCGGGCCGAACAATGAGCAGTTCTTC
TRBV18	TRBJ1-2	.	TRBD1	CASSPGQGATGYTF	TGTGCCAGCTCACCTGGACAGGGGGCTACGGGCTACACCTTC
TRBV10-3	TRBJ1-5	.	.	CATTRSGEANQPQHF	TGTGCCACCACAAGATCCGGGGAAGCCAATCAGCCCCAGCATTTT
TRBV5-4	TRBJ2-3	.	TRBD1	CASSPGRTGTADTQYF	TGTGCCAGCAGCCCCGGTAGGACAGGGACCGCAGATACGCAGTATTTT
TRBV7-2	TRBJ2-3	.	TRBD2	CASSLGIAGGTDTQYF	TGTGCCAGCAGCTTAGGAATAGCGGGGGGCACAGATACGCAGTATTTT
TRBV5-4	TRBJ2-7	.	TRBD1	CASSLPSGTGGGEQYF	TGTGCCAGCAGCTTACCCTCCGGGACAGGGGGCGGCGAGCAGTACTTC
TRBV5-4	TRBJ2-7	.	.	CASSRAYEQYF	TGTGCCAGCAGTCGGGCCTACGAGCAGTACTTC
TRBV29-1	TRBJ1-2	.	.	CSVVRGLYGYTF	TGCAGCGTTGTTCGGGGCCTCTATGGCTACACCTTC
TRBV5-4	TRBJ2-7	.	TRBD1	CASSSTGGEQYF	TGTGCCAGCAGCTCCACAGGGGGCGAGCAGTACTTC
TRBV11-2	TRBJ2-5	.	TRBD2	CASSLGTSGGGLNQETQYF	TGTGCCAGCAGCTTAGGGACTAGCGGGGGGGGCCTTAACCAAGAGACCCAGTACTTC